The clone carrying this T cell receptor beta chain was seen at least ten times. V was clipped by 6 bases and J by 4 bases, with 12 bases between them. This CDR3 contains 13 residues. These data come from a study of spatial heterogeneity in lung cancer. TCRdb re-called the 5' RACE reads through MiXCR, storing one row per CDR3 protein. This table holds more than 60,000 distinct CDR3 sequences, 8% found once. Documented time point: sample taken at primary tumor resection. Sequencing used PBMCs, obtained at surgery. The J gene is TRBJ1-2, the V gene TRBV12-3 or TRBV12-4; D is ambiguous. The receptor's source is a male donor with early-stage non-small cell lung cancer. The CDR3 bases are TGTGCCAGCAGCGTAGACTCCGCCTATGGCTACACCTTC. Translating gives CASSVDSAYGYTF.